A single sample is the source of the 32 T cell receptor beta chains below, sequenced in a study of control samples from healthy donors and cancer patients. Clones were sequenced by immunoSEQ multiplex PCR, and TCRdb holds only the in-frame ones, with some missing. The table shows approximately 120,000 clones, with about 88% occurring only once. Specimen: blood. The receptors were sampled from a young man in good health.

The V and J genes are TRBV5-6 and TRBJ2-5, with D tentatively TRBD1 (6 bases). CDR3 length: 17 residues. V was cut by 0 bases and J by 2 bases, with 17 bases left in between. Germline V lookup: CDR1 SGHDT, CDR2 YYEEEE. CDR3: CASSLAVGTHLQETQYF. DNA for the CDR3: TGTGCCAGCAGCTTGGCCGTAGGGACACATCTACAAGAGACCCAGTACTTC.

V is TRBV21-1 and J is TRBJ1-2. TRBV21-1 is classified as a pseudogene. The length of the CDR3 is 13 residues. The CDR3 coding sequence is TGTGCCAGCAGCAAATCTGCACGGTATGGCTACACCTTC. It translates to CASSKSARYGYTF.

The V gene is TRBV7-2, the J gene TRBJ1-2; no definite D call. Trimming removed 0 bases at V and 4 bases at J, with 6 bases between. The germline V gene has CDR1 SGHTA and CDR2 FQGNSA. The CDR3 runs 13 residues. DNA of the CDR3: TGTGCCAGCAGCTTAGCTTCTGGCTATGGCTACACCTTC. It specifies CASSLASGYGYTF.

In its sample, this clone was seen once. Written as DNA, the CDR3 is TGTGCCAGCAGCTTCTGGGGGAGGAAGAAACTGTTTTTT. It encodes CASSFWGRKKLFF. This chain connects TRBV5-8 to TRBJ1-4; possibly TRBD1 for D (5 bases). Germline CDR1 and CDR2: SGHTS and YDEGEE. V was shortened by 2 bases and J by 11 bases, with 13 bases between the two germline ends. CDR3 length equals 13 residues. Full variable domain (outside the CDR3, taken from reference TRBV5-8 and TRBJ1-4): EAGVTQSPTHLIKTRGQQATLRCSPISGHTSVYWYQQALGLGLQFLLWYDEGEERNRGNFPPRFSGRQFPNYSSELNVNALELEDSALYLCASSFWGRKKLFFGSGTQLSVL.

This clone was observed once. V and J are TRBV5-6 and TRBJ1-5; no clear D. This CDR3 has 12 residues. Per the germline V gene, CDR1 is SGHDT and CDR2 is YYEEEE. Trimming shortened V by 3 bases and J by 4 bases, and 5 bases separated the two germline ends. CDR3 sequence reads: CASSSRNQPQHF. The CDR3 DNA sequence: TGTGCCAGCAGCTCAAGAAATCAGCCCCAGCATTTT.

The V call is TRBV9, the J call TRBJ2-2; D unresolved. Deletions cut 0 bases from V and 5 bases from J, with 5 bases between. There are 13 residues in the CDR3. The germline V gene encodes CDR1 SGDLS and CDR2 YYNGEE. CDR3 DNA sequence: TGTGCCAGCAGCGTAGTAGGTACCGGGGAGCTGTTTTTT. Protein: CASSVVGTGELFF.

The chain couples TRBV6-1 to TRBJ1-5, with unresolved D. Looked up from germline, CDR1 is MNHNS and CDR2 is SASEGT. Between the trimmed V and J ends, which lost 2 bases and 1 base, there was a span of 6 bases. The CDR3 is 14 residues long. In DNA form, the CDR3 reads TGTGCCAGCAGTGAAAGCGTAAGCAATCAGCCCCAGCATTTT. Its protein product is CASSESVSNQPQHF.

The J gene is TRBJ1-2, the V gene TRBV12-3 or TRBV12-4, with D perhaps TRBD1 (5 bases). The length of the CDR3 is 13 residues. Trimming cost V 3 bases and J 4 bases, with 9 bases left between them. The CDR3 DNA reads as TGTGCCAGCAGTTTTGGGGCAGTCTATGGCTACACCTTC. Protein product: CASSFGAVYGYTF.

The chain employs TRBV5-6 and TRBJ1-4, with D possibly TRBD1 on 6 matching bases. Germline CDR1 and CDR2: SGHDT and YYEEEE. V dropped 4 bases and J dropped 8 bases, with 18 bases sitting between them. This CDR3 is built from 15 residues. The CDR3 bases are TGTGCCAGCAGCCAATTCCGGAAGGGGGGAGAAAAACTGTTTTTT. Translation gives CASSQFRKGGEKLFF.

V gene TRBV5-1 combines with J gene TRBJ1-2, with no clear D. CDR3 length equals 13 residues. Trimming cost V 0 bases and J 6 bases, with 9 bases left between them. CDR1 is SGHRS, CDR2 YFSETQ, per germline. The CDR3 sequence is CASSLESWDGYTF. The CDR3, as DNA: TGCGCCAGCAGCTTGGAATCGTGGGATGGCTACACCTTC.

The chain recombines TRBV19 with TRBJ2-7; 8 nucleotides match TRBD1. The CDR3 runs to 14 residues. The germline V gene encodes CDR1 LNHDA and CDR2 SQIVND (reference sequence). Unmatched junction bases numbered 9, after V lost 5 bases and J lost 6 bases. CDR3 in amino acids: CASSQGARGLEQYF. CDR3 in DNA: TGTGCCAGTAGTCAGGGCGCCAGGGGGCTCGAGCAGTACTTC. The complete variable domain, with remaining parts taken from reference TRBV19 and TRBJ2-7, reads DGGITQSPKYLFRKEGQNVTLSCEQNLNHDAMYWYRQDPGQGLRLIYYSQIVNDFQKGDIAEGYSVSREKKESFPLTVTSAQKNPTAFYLCASSQGARGLEQYFGPGTRLTVT.

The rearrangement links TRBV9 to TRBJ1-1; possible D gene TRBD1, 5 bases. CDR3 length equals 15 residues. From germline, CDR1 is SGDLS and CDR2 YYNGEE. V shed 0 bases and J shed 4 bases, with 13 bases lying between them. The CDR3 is CASSVEAGSGTEAFF. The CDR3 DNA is TGTGCCAGCAGCGTAGAGGCAGGGTCGGGCACTGAAGCTTTCTTT.

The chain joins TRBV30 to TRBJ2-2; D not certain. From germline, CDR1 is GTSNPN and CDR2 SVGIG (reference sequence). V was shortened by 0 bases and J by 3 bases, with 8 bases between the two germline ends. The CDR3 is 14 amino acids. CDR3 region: CAWSVLPDTGELFF. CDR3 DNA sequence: TGTGCCTGGAGTGTCCTCCCTGACACCGGGGAGCTGTTTTTT.

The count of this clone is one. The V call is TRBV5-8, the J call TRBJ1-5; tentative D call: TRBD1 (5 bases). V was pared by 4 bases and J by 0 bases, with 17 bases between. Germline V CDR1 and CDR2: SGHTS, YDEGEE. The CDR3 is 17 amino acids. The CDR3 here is CASSRGNRMFSNQPQHF. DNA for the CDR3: TGTGCCAGCAGCCGTGGAAACAGGATGTTTAGCAATCAGCCCCAGCATTTT.

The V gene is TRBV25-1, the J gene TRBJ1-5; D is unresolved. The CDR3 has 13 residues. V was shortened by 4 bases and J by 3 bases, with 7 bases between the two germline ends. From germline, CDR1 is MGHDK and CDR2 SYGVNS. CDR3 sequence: CASSGQFNQPQHF. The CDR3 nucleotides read TGTGCCAGCAGTGGCCAGTTCAATCAGCCCCAGCATTTT.

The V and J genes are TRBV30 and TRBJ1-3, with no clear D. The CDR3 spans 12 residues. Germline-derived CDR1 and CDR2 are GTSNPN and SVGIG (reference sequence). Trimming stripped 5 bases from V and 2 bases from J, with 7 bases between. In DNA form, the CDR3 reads TGTGCCTGGGGTCAAACTGGAAACACCATATATTTT. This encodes CAWGQTGNTIYF.

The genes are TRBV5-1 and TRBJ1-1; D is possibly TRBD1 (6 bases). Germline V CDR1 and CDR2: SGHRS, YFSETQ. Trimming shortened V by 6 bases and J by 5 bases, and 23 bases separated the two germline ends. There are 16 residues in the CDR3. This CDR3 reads CASTPISRGGWTEAFF. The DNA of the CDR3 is TGCGCCAGCACACCTATAAGTCGAGGGGGGTGGACTGAAGCTTTCTTT. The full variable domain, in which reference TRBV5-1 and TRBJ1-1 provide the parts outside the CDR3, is KAGVTQTPRYLIKTRGQQVTLSCSPISGHRSVSWYQQTPGQGLQFLFEYFSETQRNKGNFPGRFSGRQFSNSRSEMNVSTLELGDSALYLCASTPISRGGWTEAFFGQGTRLTVV.

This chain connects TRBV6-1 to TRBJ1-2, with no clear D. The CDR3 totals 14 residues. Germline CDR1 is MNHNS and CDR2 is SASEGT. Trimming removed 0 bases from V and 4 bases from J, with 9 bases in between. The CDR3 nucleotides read TGTGCCAGCAGTGAAGCGCCAGTTCTCTATGGCTACACCTTC. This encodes CASSEAPVLYGYTF.

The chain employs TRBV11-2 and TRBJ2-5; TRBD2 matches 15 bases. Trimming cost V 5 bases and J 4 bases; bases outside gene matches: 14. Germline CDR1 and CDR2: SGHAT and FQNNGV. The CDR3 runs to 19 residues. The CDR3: CASSPGTSGRIGFSETQYF. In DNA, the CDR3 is TGTGCCAGCAGCCCCGGGACTAGCGGGAGGATAGGGTTTTCAGAGACCCAGTACTTC. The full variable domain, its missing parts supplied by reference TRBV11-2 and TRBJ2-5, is EAGVAQSPRYKIIEKRQSVAFWCNPISGHATLYWYQQILGQGPKLLIQFQNNGVVDDSQLPKDRFSAERLKGVDSTLKIQPAKLEDSAVYLCASSPGTSGRIGFSETQYFGPGTRLLVL.

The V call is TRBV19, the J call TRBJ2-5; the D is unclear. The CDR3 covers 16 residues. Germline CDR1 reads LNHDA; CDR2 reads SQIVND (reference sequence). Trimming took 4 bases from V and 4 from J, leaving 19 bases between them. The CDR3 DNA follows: TGTGCCAGTAGTAAGTTGCTGACGGGCTCCGGAGAGACCCAGTACTTC. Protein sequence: CASSKLLTGSGETQYF.

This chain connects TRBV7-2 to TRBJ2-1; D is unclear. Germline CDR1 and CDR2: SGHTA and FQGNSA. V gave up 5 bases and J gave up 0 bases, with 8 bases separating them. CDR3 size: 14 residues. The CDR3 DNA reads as TGTGCCAGCAGCCAGTTAAGCTCCTACAATGAGCAGTTCTTC. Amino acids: CASSQLSSYNEQFF. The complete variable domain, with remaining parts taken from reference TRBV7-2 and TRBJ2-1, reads GAGVSQSPSNKVTEKGKDVELRCDPISGHTALYWYRQSLGQGLEFLIYFQGNSAPDKSGLPSDRFSAERTGGSVSTLTIQRTQQEDSAVYLCASSQLSSYNEQFFGPGTRLTVL.

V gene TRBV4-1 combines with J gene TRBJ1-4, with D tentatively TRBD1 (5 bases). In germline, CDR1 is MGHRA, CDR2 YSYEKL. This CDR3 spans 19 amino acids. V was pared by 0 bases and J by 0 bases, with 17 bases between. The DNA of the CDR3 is TGCGCCAGCAGCCAAGAGGGCACGCAGGGAGTTGCAACTAATGAAAAACTGTTTTTT. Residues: CASSQEGTQGVATNEKLFF.

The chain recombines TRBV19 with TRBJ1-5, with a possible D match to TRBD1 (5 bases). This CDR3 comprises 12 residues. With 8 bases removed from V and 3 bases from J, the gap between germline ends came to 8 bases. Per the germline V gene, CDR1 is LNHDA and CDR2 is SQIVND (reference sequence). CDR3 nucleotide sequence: TGTGCCAGTGGGGACTCCAATCAGCCCCAGCATTTT. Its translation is CASGDSNQPQHF.

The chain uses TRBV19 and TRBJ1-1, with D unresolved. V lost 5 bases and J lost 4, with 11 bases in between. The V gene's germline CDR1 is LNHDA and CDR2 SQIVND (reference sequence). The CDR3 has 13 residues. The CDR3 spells CASSRRGITEAFF. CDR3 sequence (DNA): TGTGCCAGTAGTCGCCGGGGAATCACTGAAGCTTTCTTT. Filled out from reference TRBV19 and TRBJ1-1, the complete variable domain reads DGGITQSPKYLFRKEGQNVTLSCEQNLNHDAMYWYRQDPGQGLRLIYYSQIVNDFQKGDIAEGYSVSREKKESFPLTVTSAQKNPTAFYLCASSRRGITEAFFGQGTRLTVV.

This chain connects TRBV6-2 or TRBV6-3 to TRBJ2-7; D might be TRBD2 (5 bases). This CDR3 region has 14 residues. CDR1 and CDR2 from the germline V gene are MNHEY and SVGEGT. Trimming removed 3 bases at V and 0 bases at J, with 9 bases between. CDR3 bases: TGTGCCAGCAGTTATGGACTGAGCTCCTACGAGCAGTACTTC. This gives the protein CASSYGLSSYEQYF.

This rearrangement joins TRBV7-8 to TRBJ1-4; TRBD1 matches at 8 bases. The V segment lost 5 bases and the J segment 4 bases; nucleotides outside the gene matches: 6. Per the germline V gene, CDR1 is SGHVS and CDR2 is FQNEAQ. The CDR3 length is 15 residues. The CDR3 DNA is TGTGCCAGCAGCAAGGGACAGGAGATTAATGAAAAACTGTTTTTT. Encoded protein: CASSKGQEINEKLFF.

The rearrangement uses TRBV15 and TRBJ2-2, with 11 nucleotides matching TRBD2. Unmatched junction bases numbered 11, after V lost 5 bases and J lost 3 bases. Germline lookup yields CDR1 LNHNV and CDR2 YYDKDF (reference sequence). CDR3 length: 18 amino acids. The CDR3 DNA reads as TGTGCCACCAGCCCTGATGGACTAGCGGGCGGCTACACCGGGGAGCTGTTTTTT. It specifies CATSPDGLAGGYTGELFF. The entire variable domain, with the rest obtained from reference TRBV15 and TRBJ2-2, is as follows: DAMVIQNPRYQVTQFGKPVTLSCSQTLNHNVMYWYQQKSSQAPKLLFHYYDKDFNNEADTPDNFQSRRPNTSFCFLDIRSPGLGDTAMYLCATSPDGLAGGYTGELFFGEGSRLTVL.

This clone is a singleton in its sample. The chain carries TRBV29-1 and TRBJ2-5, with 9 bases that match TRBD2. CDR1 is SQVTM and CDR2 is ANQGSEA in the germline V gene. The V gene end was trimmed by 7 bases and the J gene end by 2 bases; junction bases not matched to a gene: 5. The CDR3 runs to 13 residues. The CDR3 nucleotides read TGCAGCGCTAGCGGGATAGGTCAAGAGACCCAGTACTTC. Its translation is CSASGIGQETQYF.

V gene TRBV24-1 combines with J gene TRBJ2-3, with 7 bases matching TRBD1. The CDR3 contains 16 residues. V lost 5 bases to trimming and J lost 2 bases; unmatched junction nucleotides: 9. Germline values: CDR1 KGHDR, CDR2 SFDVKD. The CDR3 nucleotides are TGTGCCACCAGTGCCGTACCGGGACAGAACACAGATACGCAGTATTTT. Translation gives CATSAVPGQNTDTQYF.

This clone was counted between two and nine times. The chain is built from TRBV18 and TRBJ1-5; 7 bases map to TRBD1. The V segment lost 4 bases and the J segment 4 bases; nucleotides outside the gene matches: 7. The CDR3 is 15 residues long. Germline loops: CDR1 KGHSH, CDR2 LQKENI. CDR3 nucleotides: TGTGCCAGCTCACTTAGCGGGACAGATAATCAGCCCCAGCATTTT. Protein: CASSLSGTDNQPQHF.

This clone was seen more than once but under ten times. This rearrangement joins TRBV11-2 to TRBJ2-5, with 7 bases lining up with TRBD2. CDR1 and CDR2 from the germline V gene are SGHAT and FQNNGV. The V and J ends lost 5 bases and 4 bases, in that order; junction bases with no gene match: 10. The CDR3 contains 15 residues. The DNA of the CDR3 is TGTGCCAGCAGCCCGAGCGGGAAGGTTGGAGAGACCCAGTACTTC. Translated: CASSPSGKVGETQYF.

For the CDR3, the DNA is TGTGCCAGCAGTAGAACCCGGGGAGGCACTGAAGCTTTCTTT. Its translation is CASSRTRGGTEAFF. The chain employs TRBV25-1 and TRBJ1-1; D gene unclear. This CDR3 contains 14 residues. CDR1 MGHDK and CDR2 SYGVNS come from the germline V gene. Trimming took 5 bases from V and 4 from J, leaving 14 bases between them.